A selection of T cell receptor beta chains follows, all from one sample in a study of blood T cell repertoires in COVID-19. Clones were sequenced by immunoSEQ multiplex PCR, and TCRdb holds only the in-frame ones, with some missing. The table includes approximately 450,000 clones, approximately 90% detected once. Input material: peripheral blood. Every receptor here comes from a woman aged 25 to 45 with acute or convalescent COVID-19. The CDR3 runs from the conserved cysteine through the conserved F or W. A D gene is named only where the DNA matches it firmly. The size entry is marked missing in some rows and otherwise reads once, few, many or a size class.

V gene: TRBV28; D gene: TRBD2; J gene: TRBJ2-7; clone size: -; CDR3 DNA: TGTGCCAGCAGTTTGATGCGGGGGGGCGGGTTCGAGCAGTACTTC; CDR3 protein: CASSLMRGGGFEQYF
V gene: TRBV2; D gene: -; J gene: TRBJ2-4; clone size: -; CDR3 DNA: TGTGCCAGCAGTGAAGGTAGCACCAAAAACATTCAGTACTTC; CDR3 protein: CASSEGSTKNIQYF
V gene: TRBV5-1; D gene: TRBD2; J gene: TRBJ2-7; clone size: -; CDR3 DNA: TGCGCCAGCAACCCCCAAGCGGGGACTTACGAGCAGTACTTC; CDR3 protein: CASNPQAGTYEQYF
V gene: TRBV5-6; D gene: TRBD2; J gene: TRBJ2-5; clone size: -; CDR3 DNA: TGTGCCAGCAGCTCCGGGACTAGCGGGGGTATTATTGCGACCCAGTACTTC; CDR3 protein: CASSSGTSGGIIATQYF
V gene: TRBV6-5; D gene: TRBD1; J gene: TRBJ1-2; clone size: -; CDR3 DNA: TGTGCCAGCACCGAGGGGGCAGGGGGCATAATAGGCTACACCTTC; CDR3 protein: CASTEGAGGIIGYTF
V gene: TRBV11-2; D gene: -; J gene: TRBJ2-3; clone size: -; CDR3 DNA: TGTGCCAGCAGCAGCAACAGCCCAGATACGCAGTATTTT; CDR3 protein: CASSSNSPDTQYF
V gene: TRBV3-1/TRBV3-2; D gene: -; J gene: TRBJ1-4; clone size: -; CDR3 DNA: TGTGCCAGCAGCCAAGCTTCTCGGGGGAAACTGTTTTTT; CDR3 protein: CASSQASRGKLFF
V gene: TRBV28; D gene: -; J gene: TRBJ1-5; clone size: once; CDR3 DNA: TGTGCCAGCAGTTGGTCCGGAGGCCAGCCCCAGCATTTT; CDR3 protein: CASSWSGGQPQHF
V gene: TRBV7-9; D gene: -; J gene: TRBJ1-4; clone size: many; CDR3 DNA: TGTGCCAGCAGCCAACTTAGTAGATCAGTAGAGAGGGAAAAACTGTTTTTT; CDR3 protein: CASSQLSRSVEREKLFF
V gene: TRBV5-1; D gene: TRBD1; J gene: TRBJ2-1; clone size: -; CDR3 DNA: TGCGCCAGCAGCCAGACAGGGGGCAGGTACAATGAGCAGTTCTTC; CDR3 protein: CASSQTGGRYNEQFF
V gene: TRBV6-5; D gene: -; J gene: TRBJ1-3; clone size: -; CDR3 DNA: TGTGCCAGCAGCCCAGATTACTCTGGAAACACCATATATTTT; CDR3 protein: CASSPDYSGNTIYF
V gene: TRBV7-6; D gene: TRBD1; J gene: TRBJ2-7; clone size: -; CDR3 DNA: TGTGCCAGCAGCTTAGGGGTGGGACAGGCCTCCTACGAGCAGTACTTC; CDR3 protein: CASSLGVGQASYEQYF